This T cell receptor (beta chain) was captured by sequencing in a study of graft-versus-host responses after intestinal transplantation. Overall study: Each recipient received anti-thymocyte globulin induction, then tacrolimus and steroids for approximately three years. Overall study findings and caveats: Circulating GvH clone levels at their peak were associated with HvG declines (early post-transplant). Graft-donor T cell macrochimerism coincided with high graft-versus-host to host-versus-graft clonal ratios in allografts. The authors found GvH clones in recipient marrow, some appearing first in ileum or blood.

The J segment lost 8 bases and the V segment lost 0 bases, leaving 4 bases of the junction unmatched. Germline V gene data show CDR1 as SGHRS and CDR2 as YFSETQ. The CDR3 is made up of 15 amino acids. Only in-frame clones appear in the TCRdb table, and some are missing; sequencing was by immunoSEQ multiplex PCR. The profile shows around 100,000 clones, 85% to 95% of them singletons. A remark on this clone: Its antigen is as yet unknown.

Specimen: unstimulated CD8+ T cells sorted from spleen or lymph node cells, collected before transplant. This receptor was obtained from a human donor who was the organ donor for an intestinal transplant. The V and J genes are TRBV5-1 and TRBJ2-1; 11 bases map to TRBD2. The CDR3 DNA reads as TGCGCCAGCAGCTTGGTAGCGGGAGGGGGGTATGAGCAGTTCTTC. Protein sequence: CASSLVAGGGYEQFF.